This T cell receptor (beta chain) is from a study of Ad26.COV2.S vaccination and SARS-CoV-2 variants. Study at large: Ad26.COV2.S given intramuscularly, once or twice 56 days apart.

Treatment noted: roughly 20 received Ad26.COV2.S at low or high dose, single or two shots; about 5 received placebo; per-sample allocation not given. Day 63 after the first injection of vaccine or placebo was the sampling time. In Boston, the donor was an adult between 18-55 years of age. The assay was immunoSEQ multiplex PCR, and TCRdb's table has in-frame clones only and misses some. Altogether roughly 680,000 clones are present, 70% to 90% being singletons, with the ten largest covering approximately 1.5%. J gave up 6 bases and V 3 bases, and 10 bases lay outside the gene matches. Germline-derived CDR1 and CDR2 are MNHNS and SASEGT. CDR3 length: 17 residues.

The sequence was obtained from a person aged 18-65 years who received the Ad26.COV2.S COVID-19 vaccine or a placebo. V gene TRBV6-1 combines with J gene TRBJ2-1; the match to TRBD2 covers 11 bases. The sample consisted of peripheral blood, taken in a trial of Ad26.COV2.S vaccine versus placebo. This CDR3 is CASSERELAGVLNEQFF. Here the CDR3 DNA reads TGTGCCAGCAGTGAGAGGGAACTAGCGGGAGTACTCAATGAGCAGTTCTTC.